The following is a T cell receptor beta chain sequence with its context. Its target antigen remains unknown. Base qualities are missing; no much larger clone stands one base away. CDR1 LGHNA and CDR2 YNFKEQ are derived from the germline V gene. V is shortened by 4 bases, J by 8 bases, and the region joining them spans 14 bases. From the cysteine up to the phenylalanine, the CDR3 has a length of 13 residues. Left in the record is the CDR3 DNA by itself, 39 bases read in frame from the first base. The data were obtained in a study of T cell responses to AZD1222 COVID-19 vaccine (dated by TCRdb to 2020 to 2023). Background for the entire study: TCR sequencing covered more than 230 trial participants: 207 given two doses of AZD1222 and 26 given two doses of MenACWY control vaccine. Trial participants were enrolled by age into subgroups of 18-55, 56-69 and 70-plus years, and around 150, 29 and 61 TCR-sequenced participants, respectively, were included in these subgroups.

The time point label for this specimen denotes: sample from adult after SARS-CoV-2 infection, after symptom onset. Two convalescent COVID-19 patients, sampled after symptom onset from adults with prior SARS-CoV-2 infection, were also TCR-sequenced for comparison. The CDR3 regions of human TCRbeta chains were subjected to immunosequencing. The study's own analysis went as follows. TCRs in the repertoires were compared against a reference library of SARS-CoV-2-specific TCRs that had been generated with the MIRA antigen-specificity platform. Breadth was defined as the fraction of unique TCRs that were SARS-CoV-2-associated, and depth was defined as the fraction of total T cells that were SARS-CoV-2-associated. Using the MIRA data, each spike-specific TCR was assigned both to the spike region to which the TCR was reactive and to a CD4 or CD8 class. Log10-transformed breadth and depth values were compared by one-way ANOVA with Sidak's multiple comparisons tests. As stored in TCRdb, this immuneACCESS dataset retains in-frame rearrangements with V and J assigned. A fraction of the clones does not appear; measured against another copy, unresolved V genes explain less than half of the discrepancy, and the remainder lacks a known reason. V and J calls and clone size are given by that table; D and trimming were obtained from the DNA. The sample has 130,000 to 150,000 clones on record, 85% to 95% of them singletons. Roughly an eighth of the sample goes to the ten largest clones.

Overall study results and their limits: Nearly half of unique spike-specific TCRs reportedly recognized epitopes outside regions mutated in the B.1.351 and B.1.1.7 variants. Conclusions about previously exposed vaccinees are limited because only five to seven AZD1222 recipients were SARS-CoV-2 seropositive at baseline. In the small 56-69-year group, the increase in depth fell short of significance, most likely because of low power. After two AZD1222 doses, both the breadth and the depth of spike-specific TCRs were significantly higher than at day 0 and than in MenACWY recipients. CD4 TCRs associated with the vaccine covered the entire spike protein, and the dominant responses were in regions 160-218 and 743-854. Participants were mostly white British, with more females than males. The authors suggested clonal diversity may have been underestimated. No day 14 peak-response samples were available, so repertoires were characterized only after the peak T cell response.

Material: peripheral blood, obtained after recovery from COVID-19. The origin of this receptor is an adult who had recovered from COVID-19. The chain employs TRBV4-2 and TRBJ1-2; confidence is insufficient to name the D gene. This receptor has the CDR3 CASSPWQYLGYTF. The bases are TGTGCCAGCAGCCCGTGGCAATATTTGGGCTACACCTTC.